This TCR beta chain was identified during a study of CD8 T cells in Susac syndrome. CDR3 length: 16 amino acids. Losses at the gene ends were 1 base for V and 14 bases for J; bases not matched to a gene: 18. Germline V gene data show CDR1 as LGHDT and CDR2 as YNNKEL (reference sequence). Relapsing-remitting disease, either stable or active, was present in the treatment-naive patients who were the multiple sclerosis controls. The authors negatively isolated CD8+ and CD4+ T cells and FACS-enriched TEMRA cells. Random hexamers were used to reverse transcribe the RNA input (about 0.5 to 1 ug). A multiplex approach, immunoSEQ multiplex PCR, amplified TCR beta CDR3 across 54 Vbeta and 13 Jbeta. TCRdb reanalysed the immunoSEQ multiplex PCR reads using MiXCR and keeps one entry per CDR3 protein. The table has 100,000 to 150,000 distinct CDR3 sequences, roughly 94% seen once.

The chain has TRBV3-1 and TRBJ2-3, with 7 bases fitting TRBD1. The sequence was collected from a human donor with multiple sclerosis. Sequencing was done on a sample of CD4+ T cells from PBMCs. The CDR3 region is CASSQARQGRGSRRYF. In DNA, the CDR3 is TGTGCCAGCAGCCAAGCTCGACAGGGTAGAGGGAGTAGAAGGTATTTT.